This TCR beta chain was profiled in a study of shared clonotypes between healthy human individuals. Study results and limitations: The diversity represented, both genetic and in exposure history, was limited by few donors.

To note about this clone: Its specificity is unknown.

The assay was run at deep level. The authors' processing: Junction-only sequences without quality scores were provided by ImmunoSEQ, so filtering was different. The protocol was immunoSEQ multiplex PCR, while the TCRdb copy is restricted to in-frame clones and leaves out a portion. That table supplies the V and J calls and clone size; D and trimming were determined from the DNA. Among about 980,000 clones, 70% to 85% were seen once, and the ten largest hold around 1.4%. V was cut by 6 bases and J by 3 bases, with 15 bases left in between. Per the germline V gene, CDR1 is SNHLY and CDR2 is FYNNEI. CDR3 length: 14 residues.

The sequence was obtained from a man in his late teens or twenties in good health. The sequenced sample consisted of memory CD4+ T cells sorted from blood. The sample's subset: CD45RA-negative fraction. The rearrangement uses TRBV2 and TRBJ2-7, with D tentatively TRBD2 (5 bases). The CDR3 sequence: CASSNGGSLYEQYF. CDR3 bases: TGTGCCAGCAGCAATGGCGGGTCTCTCTACGAGCAGTACTTC.